This TCR beta chain was found in a study of Graves' ophthalmopathy and Graves' hyperthyroidism. Study results and caveats: The authors also found most expanded thyroid clonotypes above 0.001 frequency in blood.

As the template, RNA transcripts were used to amplify TCR beta CDR3 regions. Second-round multiplex PCR followed a first-round RT-PCR using HTBI primers. TCRdb re-called the multiplex PCR reads with MiXCR, one entry per CDR3 protein. The data contain 400,000 to 450,000 distinct CDR3 sequences, around a fifth of them seen just once; the ten biggest clones take up 2.5% to 3.5%. Over 18 months of follow-up, stable hyperthyroidism required that no ophthalmopathy appear. V was clipped by 2 bases and J by 0 bases, with 4 bases between them. The V gene's germline CDR1 is SGHAT and CDR2 FQNNGV. The CDR3 is 13 residues long. This clonotype was seen at least ten times. Its antigen is still unknown.

This clonotype was obtained from a woman under 30 with stable Graves' hyperthyroidism. The chain carries TRBV11-2 and TRBJ1-1; D remains unclear. Sequencing was carried out using peripheral blood. This chain's CDR3 is CASSLPVNTEAFF. The CDR3, as DNA: TGTGCCAGCAGCTTACCAGTGAACACTGAAGCTTTCTTT.